This TCR beta chain was captured by sequencing in a study of blood T cell repertoires in COVID-19. The wider study: PBMCs, B-cell-depleted T cells, or T cells provided the cDNA or gDNA that made up the material.

This clone was counted once. Original methodology: Reference gene primer amplification gave estimated nucleated cell counts. Repertoires were generated with immunoSEQ multiplex PCR, while TCRdb's copy carries only in-frame clones and drops some. That table furnishes V, J and clone size, whereas the DNA furnished D and trimming. The data hold about 50,000 clones, with 80% to 90% observed a single time. There are 15 residues in the CDR3. V was clipped by 5 bases and J by 6 bases; unmatched bases: 8. Germline CDR1 SEHNR, CDR2 FQNEAQ (reference sequence). Sequenced: peripheral blood. This TCR derives from a man aged 70 or older with acute or convalescent COVID-19. The V and J genes are TRBV7-9 and TRBJ2-1; 9 nucleotides agree with TRBD2. CDR3: CASSPRGSGSNEQFF. Here the CDR3 DNA reads TGTGCCAGCAGCCCCCGTGGTAGCGGGAGCAATGAGCAGTTCTTC.